Below, 32 T cell receptor beta chains from the same sample are listed, as sequenced in a study of vaccination and CD4 T cells after COVID-19. Their antigens remain unidentified. The Oncomine TCR Beta short-read assay was applied to DNA of cultured CD4+ T cells. TCRdb reprocessed the PCR reads with MiXCR, giving one entry per CDR3 protein. Altogether fewer than 15,000 distinct CDR3 sequences are present, under 55% being singletons, with the ten largest covering under 8.5%. Treatment indicated: roughly nine-day PBMC culture with coronavirus spike peptide pools or control peptides (ViraFEST assay). Specimen: CD4+ T cells from blood, cultured in vitro, collected after SARS-CoV-2 vaccination. These TCRs come from a human donor who had recovered from COVID-19.

The V and J genes are TRBV6-2 or TRBV6-3 and TRBJ2-1, with TRBD1 matching over 9 bases. CDR3 length: 15 residues. The V segment lost 7 bases and the J segment 1 base; nucleotides outside the gene matches: 5. Germline lookup yields CDR1 MNHEY and CDR2 SVGEGT. The CDR3 is CASTGGTGSYNEQFF. The CDR3, as DNA: TGTGCCAGCACCGGCGGGACAGGGTCCTACAATGAGCAGTTCTTC.

This clonotype was detected only a few times. This rearrangement joins TRBV6-2 or TRBV6-3 to TRBJ1-6; D is uncertain. Germline V lookup: CDR1 MNHEY, CDR2 SVGEGT. V was cut by 0 bases and J by 7 bases, with 13 bases left in between. The CDR3 spans 16 residues. CDR3 sequence reads: CASSYSMTTLNSPLHF. The CDR3 coding sequence is TGTGCCAGCAGTTACTCGATGACCACCTTGAATTCACCCCTCCACTTT.

This clonotype was observed a handful of times. This CDR3 reads CASSQDRRNTDTQYF. The CDR3 DNA is TGCGCCAGCAGCCAAGACAGGAGAAACACAGATACGCAGTATTTT. The chain links TRBV4-3 to TRBJ2-3; D uncertain. CDR1 LGHNA and CDR2 YSLEER come from the germline V gene. The CDR3 spans 15 residues. The V gene lost 0 bases and the J gene lost 2 bases, with 9 bases spanning the gap.

V gene TRBV7-8 combines with J gene TRBJ1-2; no firm D call. Germline CDR1 reads SGHVS; CDR2 reads FQNEAQ. The CDR3 runs 15 residues. V lost 1 base and J lost 7, with 16 bases in between. The CDR3 sequence is CASSLVPVQEGGYTF. The CDR3 nucleotides are TGTGCCAGCAGCTTAGTACCCGTCCAGGAGGGTGGCTACACCTTC.

In its sample, this clonotype was seen a few times. V gene TRBV20-1 combines with J gene TRBJ1-2; tentative D call: TRBD1 (5 bases). CDR3 length: 15 residues. V was shortened by 0 bases and J by 8 bases, with 19 bases between the two germline ends. Germline V gene data show CDR1 as DFQATT and CDR2 as SNEGSKA (reference sequence). The CDR3: CSARDSQAGRGGYTF. The DNA for the CDR3 is TGCAGTGCTAGAGATTCGCAGGCGGGGAGGGGCGGCTACACCTTC.

The CDR3 loop is CASSPAGVRDTQYF. CDR3 bases: TGTGCCAGCAGCCCAGCGGGAGTTCGGGATACGCAGTATTTT. The gene calls are TRBV6-1 and TRBJ2-3; the match to TRBD2 covers 8 bases. The CDR3 runs to 14 residues. CDR1 and CDR2 (germline): MNHNS, SASEGT. The V segment lost 6 bases and the J segment 6 bases; nucleotides outside the gene matches: 8.

The sample holds a few counts of this clonotype. The V call is TRBV19, the J call TRBJ2-5; D may be TRBD1 or TRBD2 (6 bases each). V was clipped by 5 bases and J by 0 bases, with 13 bases between them. CDR1 and CDR2 (germline): LNHDA, SQIVND (reference sequence). The CDR3 runs to 15 residues. The CDR3 DNA reads as TGTGCCAGTAGTGAGGCAGGGGACTACCAAGAGACCCAGTACTTC. It specifies CASSEAGDYQETQYF.

This clonotype was counted a few times. V and J are TRBV20-1 and TRBJ2-3; 8 bases agree with TRBD2. V dropped 1 base and J dropped 2; count of bases not matched to a gene: 8. The CDR3 has 16 residues. CDR1 and CDR2 from the germline V gene are DFQATT and SNEGSKA (reference sequence). The CDR3 nucleotides are TGCAGTGCTAGAGGGCAGGCGGGAGGTGTCACAGATACGCAGTATTTT. It translates to CSARGQAGGVTDTQYF.

The chain uses TRBV27 and TRBJ1-2; 7 bases are shared with TRBD1. The V gene end was trimmed by 3 bases and the J gene end by 4 bases; junction bases not matched to a gene: 8. CDR1 is MNHEY and CDR2 is SMNVEV in the germline V gene (reference sequence). The CDR3 is 15 amino acids. In DNA, the CDR3 is TGTGCCAGCAGTTTTAGGACAGGCTCTATCTATGGCTACACCTTC. Translated: CASSFRTGSIYGYTF.

The chain joins TRBV6-2 or TRBV6-3 to TRBJ2-1, with 8 bases fitting TRBD1. J lost 6 bases, V lost 2 bases, and 3 bases had no gene match. Germline V gene lookup returns CDR1 MNHEY and CDR2 SVGEGT. The CDR3 sequence is 14 residues long. The CDR3 coding sequence is TGTGCCAGCAGTTACCTCGGACAGGGCAATGAGCAGTTCTTC. As protein: CASSYLGQGNEQFF.

The chain uses TRBV7-8 and TRBJ2-4; D perhaps matches TRBD2 (6 bases). The CDR3 loop spans 14 amino acids. Germline CDR1 is SGHVS and CDR2 is FQNEAQ. With 3 bases removed from V and 3 bases from J, the gap between germline ends came to 9 bases. This chain's CDR3 is CASSFGGSKNIQYF. CDR3 DNA: TGTGCCAGCAGCTTCGGGGGAAGCAAAAACATTCAGTACTTC.

This chain uses TRBV5-4 with TRBJ2-7; no definite D call. This CDR3 has 12 residues. Germline V gives CDR1 SGHNT, CDR2 YYREEE (reference sequence). Trimming took off 0 bases at V and 2 bases at J, with 3 bases between the two ends. The CDR3 DNA sequence: TGTGCCAGCAGCTTGGAAGCCTACGAGCAGTACTTC. Protein: CASSLEAYEQYF. Filled out from reference TRBV5-4 and TRBJ2-7, the complete variable domain reads ETGVTQSPTHLIKTRGQQVTLRCSSQSGHNTVSWYQQALGQGPQFIFQYYREEENGRGNFPPRFSGLQFPNYSSELNVNALELDDSALYLCASSLEAYEQYFGPGTRLTVT.

J is TRBJ2-2 and V is TRBV7-2, with 9 bases identical to TRBD1. The germline CDR1 and CDR2 sequences are SGHTA and FQGNSA. The CDR3 is 16 residues long. The junction had 10 bases not matched to a gene; V was cut back by 7 bases and J by 4 bases. CDR3 region: CASKKQGAQGTGELFF. CDR3 coding DNA: TGTGCCAGCAAAAAACAGGGGGCCCAAGGCACCGGGGAGCTGTTTTTT.

The chain combines TRBV27 with TRBJ2-7; possible D gene TRBD2, 5 bases. The V gene lost 8 bases and the J gene lost 7 bases, with 15 bases spanning the gap. The CDR3 runs to 12 residues. Germline V gene data show CDR1 as MNHEY and CDR2 as SMNVEV (reference sequence). The CDR3 DNA sequence: TGTGCCAGCCGCGAGCTATCGGGGGAGCAGTACTTC. It specifies CASRELSGEQYF.

This clonotype turned up a few times. The chain carries TRBV6-1 and TRBJ1-2; TRBD1 matches at 9 bases. The V segment lost 7 bases and the J segment 8 bases; nucleotides outside the gene matches: 8. Looked up from germline, CDR1 is MNHNS and CDR2 is SASEGT. The CDR3 is 13 amino acids. As DNA, the CDR3 is TGTGCCAGCACCGTGGGACAGGGAGGAGGCTACACCTTC. It encodes CASTVGQGGGYTF.

This clonotype came up once. This chain uses TRBV4-1 with TRBJ2-1; D ambiguous. V lost 3 bases and J 4 bases, leaving 19 bases between the germline ends. The CDR3 runs to 17 residues. Germline assignment: CDR1 MGHRA and CDR2 YSYEKL. CDR3 in DNA: TGCGCCAGCAGCCAGAACCCTCACAGAGATTTATACAATGAGCAGTTCTTC. Amino acids: CASSQNPHRDLYNEQFF.

The rearrangement links TRBV20-1 to TRBJ2-1; D may be TRBD2 (6 bases). This CDR3 comprises 15 residues. Germline V lookup: CDR1 DFQATT, CDR2 SNEGSKA (reference sequence). V lost 6 bases and J 4 bases, leaving 19 bases between the germline ends. CDR3 DNA sequence: TGCAGTGCCGCGAAATCGGGACTCATGTACAATGAGCAGTTCTTC. Translated, it gives CSAAKSGLMYNEQFF.

The V gene is TRBV6-1, the J gene TRBJ1-5; maybe TRBD1 (5 bases). CDR1 MNHNS and CDR2 SASEGT come from the germline V gene. V lost 6 bases, J lost 6 bases, and 18 bases lay in between. The CDR3 covers 15 residues. The CDR3 nucleotides are TGTGCCAGCAGCCGGCGCGCGACAGAAGGTCAGCCCCAGCATTTT. This codes for CASSRRATEGQPQHF.

This clonotype was observed a single time. This chain uses TRBV20-1 with TRBJ2-7; the match to TRBD2 covers 8 bases. The V gene end was trimmed by 3 bases and the J gene end by 3 bases; junction bases not matched to a gene: 1. CDR1 is DFQATT and CDR2 is SNEGSKA in the germline V gene (reference sequence). The CDR3 consists of 12 residues. CDR3 DNA sequence: TGCAGTGCTAGTCTAGCGGGCTACGAGCAGTACTTC. Translated, it gives CSASLAGYEQYF.

The chain is built from TRBV10-3 and TRBJ2-2; a weak D match, TRBD1 (5 bases). This CDR3 has 14 residues. V shed 6 bases and J shed 4 bases, with 12 bases lying between them. In germline, CDR1 is ENHRY, CDR2 SYGVKD. The DNA of the CDR3 is TGTGCCATCAGGTCAGGGCAGGGCACCGGGGAGCTGTTTTTT. Protein: CAIRSGQGTGELFF.

In its sample, this clonotype was seen a few times. CDR3 loop: CSAREQDNSPLHF. The CDR3 DNA sequence: TGCAGTGCTAGAGAACAAGATAATTCACCCCTCCACTTT. The V call is TRBV20-1, the J call TRBJ1-6; D is unclear. Trimming cost V 0 bases and J 5 bases, with 5 bases left between them. CDR3 length: 13 amino acids. Germline loops: CDR1 DFQATT, CDR2 SNEGSKA (reference sequence).

The chain is built from TRBV27 and TRBJ2-1, with D maybe TRBD2 (5 bases). Per germline, CDR1 MNHEY and CDR2 SMNVEV (reference sequence). The V end was cut by 9 bases, the J end by 2 bases, with 11 bases between. The CDR3 is 13 amino acids. For the CDR3, the DNA is TGTGCCAGTCGGACTGGAACCTACAATGAGCAGTTCTTC. It specifies CASRTGTYNEQFF.

The rearrangement links TRBV7-9 to TRBJ2-1; the D call may be TRBD1 or TRBD2 (5 bases each). Deletions cut 5 bases from V and 6 bases from J, with 20 bases between. CDR3 length: 16 residues. Germline CDR1 SEHNR, CDR2 FQNEAQ (reference sequence). The CDR3 DNA follows: TGTGCCAGCAGCACTGGGGACGGTGGAAAATTCAATGAGCAGTTCTTC. Translated, it gives CASSTGDGGKFNEQFF.

The chain recombines TRBV7-9 with TRBJ1-1; D remains ambiguous. Germline-derived CDR1 and CDR2 are SEHNR and FQNEAQ (reference sequence). V lost 1 base and J lost 2, with 11 bases in between. The CDR3 is made up of 15 amino acids. CDR3 protein: CASSLGSSSNTEAFF. The CDR3 nucleotides are TGTGCCAGCAGCTTAGGGTCTAGTAGTAACACTGAAGCTTTCTTT.

This chain connects TRBV5-1 to TRBJ2-7, with no clear D. This CDR3 has 15 amino acids. Trimming shortened V by 0 bases and J by 2 bases, and 12 bases separated the two germline ends. Germline CDR1 is SGHRS and CDR2 is YFSETQ. Written as DNA, the CDR3 is TGCGCCAGCAGCTTGGAGGGTGGGTTTCCCTACGAGCAGTACTTC. This sequence encodes CASSLEGGFPYEQYF.

In this sample, this clonotype turned up a few times. J is TRBJ1-5 and V is TRBV6-1; D is ambiguous. This CDR3 has 14 amino acids. CDR1 and CDR2 from the germline V gene are MNHNS and SASEGT. Trimming cost V 9 bases and J 3 bases, with 15 bases left between them. CDR3 DNA sequence: TGTGCCAGTACTTCATCGGGGAACAATCAGCCCCAGCATTTT. This sequence encodes CASTSSGNNQPQHF.

This clonotype is judged medium-sized (0.01 to 0.1%). The genes are TRBV29-1 and TRBJ2-3, with D tentatively TRBD1 (6 bases). Trimming took 5 bases from V and 3 from J, leaving 15 bases between them. Germline CDR1 reads SQVTM; CDR2 reads ANQGSEA. CDR3 size: 14 residues. CDR3 loop: CSVRLGAETDTQYF. DNA for the CDR3: TGCAGCGTTCGCTTGGGGGCCGAAACAGATACGCAGTATTTT.

The chain carries TRBV19 and TRBJ2-1; D not certain. Looked up from germline, CDR1 is LNHDA and CDR2 is SQIVND (reference sequence). V was clipped by 10 bases and J by 0 bases, with 13 bases between them. The CDR3 loop spans 14 amino acids. CDR3 bases: TGTGCCACCCAAGCGCGCAGCTCCTACAATGAGCAGTTCTTC. As protein: CATQARSSYNEQFF.

This clonotype was recorded a few times. The chain employs TRBV6-1 and TRBJ2-5; tentative D call: TRBD1 (5 bases). Germline V gene lookup returns CDR1 MNHNS and CDR2 SASEGT. Trimming cost V 2 bases and J 2 bases, with 9 bases left between them. This CDR3 contains 14 residues. CDR3 protein: CASSEKGIQETQYF. In DNA, the CDR3 is TGTGCCAGCAGTGAAAAGGGGATACAAGAGACCCAGTACTTC.

The chain is built from TRBV6-2 or TRBV6-3 and TRBJ2-1; TRBD1 might be the D (6 bases). This CDR3 region has 12 residues. V lost 10 bases and J lost 7, with 14 bases in between. The germline CDR1 and CDR2 sequences are MNHEY and SVGEGT. Written as DNA, the CDR3 is TGTGCCACTACCCAGCAGGGGAATGAGCAGTTCTTC. Protein product: CATTQQGNEQFF.

The chain has TRBV10-3 and TRBJ2-3; 9 positions match TRBD2. V was clipped by 10 bases and J by 9 bases; unmatched bases: 5. Germline CDR1 is ENHRY and CDR2 is SYGVKD. The CDR3 loop spans 11 amino acids. CDR3 bases: TGTGCCAGCTCCACTAGCGGGACGCAGTATTTT. Translation: CASSTSGTQYF.

This clonotype has only a few counts. This chain joins TRBV10-3 and TRBJ2-6, with D perhaps TRBD1 or TRBD2 (6 bases each). Germline loops: CDR1 ENHRY, CDR2 SYGVKD. This CDR3 contains 18 residues. The germline V and J ends were trimmed by 2 bases and 0 bases, with 14 bases remaining between them. The CDR3 spells CAISESGGRLSGANVLTF. For the CDR3, the DNA is TGTGCCATCAGTGAGAGTGGGGGGCGCCTCTCTGGGGCCAACGTCCTGACTTTC.